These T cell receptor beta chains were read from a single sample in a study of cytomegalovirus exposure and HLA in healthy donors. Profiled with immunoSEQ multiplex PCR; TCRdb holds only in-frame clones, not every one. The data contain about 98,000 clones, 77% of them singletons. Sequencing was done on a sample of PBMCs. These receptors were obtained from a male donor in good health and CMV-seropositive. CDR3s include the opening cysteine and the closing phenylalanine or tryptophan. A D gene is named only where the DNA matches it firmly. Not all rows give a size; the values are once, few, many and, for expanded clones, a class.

CDR3aa: CASPAALRQGTGANVLTF
CDR3nt: TGTGCCTCGCCAGCGGCCCTCAGACAGGGGACTGGGGCCAACGTCCTGACTTTC
abundance: NA
j_gene: TRBJ2-6
d_gene: TRBD1
v_gene: TRBV7-8

CDR3aa: CASSPGSYSNQPQHF
CDR3nt: TGTGCCAGCAGCCCCGGGAGCTATAGCAATCAGCCCCAGCATTTT
abundance: NA
j_gene: TRBJ1-5
d_gene: NA
v_gene: TRBV6-5

CDR3aa: CASSPQKGYYGYTF
CDR3nt: TGTGCCAGCTCACCACAGAAGGGGTACTATGGCTACACCTTC
abundance: once
j_gene: TRBJ1-2
d_gene: NA
v_gene: TRBV18

CDR3aa: CASSITSVDTQYF
CDR3nt: TGTGCCAGCAGCATAACTAGCGTAGATACGCAGTATTTT
abundance: NA
j_gene: TRBJ2-3
d_gene: TRBD2
v_gene: TRBV7-2

CDR3aa: CASSPWTSGTFEQYF
CDR3nt: TGTGCCAGCAGTCCCTGGACTAGCGGGACGTTCGAGCAGTACTTC
abundance: NA
j_gene: TRBJ2-7
d_gene: TRBD2
v_gene: TRBV27

CDR3aa: CASSLAPGTGITEAFF
CDR3nt: TGTGCCAGCAGCTTAGCGCCCGGGACAGGGATCACTGAAGCTTTCTTT
abundance: NA
j_gene: TRBJ1-1
d_gene: TRBD1
v_gene: TRBV5-4

CDR3aa: CASSYSGAATGNTIYF
CDR3nt: TGTGCCAGCAGTTACTCGGGGGCCGCTACTGGAAACACCATATATTTT
abundance: NA
j_gene: TRBJ1-3
d_gene: NA
v_gene: TRBV6-6

CDR3aa: CASSELGSRTDTQYF
CDR3nt: TGTGCCAGCAGTGAACTCGGGAGTCGCACAGATACGCAGTATTTT
abundance: NA
j_gene: TRBJ2-3
d_gene: NA
v_gene: TRBV25-1

CDR3aa: CASCLEYTQYF
CDR3nt: TGTGCCAGCTGCCTTGAGTATACGCAGTATTTT
abundance: NA
j_gene: TRBJ2-3
d_gene: NA
v_gene: TRBV7-9

CDR3aa: CASSFPTTNNEQFF
CDR3nt: TGTGCCAGCTCATTTCCGACTACGAACAATGAGCAGTTCTTC
abundance: NA
j_gene: TRBJ2-1
d_gene: NA
v_gene: TRBV18

CDR3aa: CASSLKGEETQYF
CDR3nt: TGTGCCAGCAGCTTGAAGGGAGAAGAGACCCAGTACTTC
abundance: NA
j_gene: TRBJ2-5
d_gene: NA
v_gene: TRBV5-6

CDR3aa: CASSYHRAWYF
CDR3nt: TGTGCCAGCAGTTACCACAGGGCATGGTACTTC
abundance: NA
j_gene: TRBJ2-5
d_gene: NA
v_gene: TRBV2

CDR3aa: CASSITGTSLNEQFF
CDR3nt: TGTGCCAGTAGTATTACAGGGACTAGTCTTAATGAGCAGTTCTTC
abundance: NA
j_gene: TRBJ2-1
d_gene: TRBD2
v_gene: TRBV19

CDR3aa: CAIRRLAGDNEQFF
CDR3nt: TGTGCCATCAGGCGCCTAGCGGGAGACAATGAGCAGTTCTTC
abundance: NA
j_gene: TRBJ2-1
d_gene: TRBD2
v_gene: TRBV6-6

CDR3aa: CATRRGDGTDTQYF
CDR3nt: TGTGCCACCCGCCGGGGAGACGGCACAGATACGCAGTATTTT
abundance: NA
j_gene: TRBJ2-3
d_gene: NA
v_gene: TRBV19

CDR3aa: CASNTGGEKLFF
CDR3nt: TGTGCCAGCAACACAGGTGGCGAAAAACTGTTTTTT
abundance: NA
j_gene: TRBJ1-4
d_gene: NA
v_gene: TRBV7-9

CDR3aa: CASTPDRLYTEAFF
CDR3nt: TGCGCCAGCACCCCGGACAGGTTATACACTGAAGCTTTCTTT
abundance: NA
j_gene: TRBJ1-1
d_gene: TRBD1
v_gene: TRBV5-1

CDR3aa: CASRRHLNTEAFF
CDR3nt: TGTGCCAGCAGGCGACACTTGAACACTGAAGCTTTCTTT
abundance: once
j_gene: TRBJ1-1
d_gene: NA
v_gene: TRBV28

CDR3aa: CASSPSRTGGTDTQYF
CDR3nt: TGTGCCAGCTCACCGTCCCGGACAGGAGGCACAGATACGCAGTATTTT
abundance: NA
j_gene: TRBJ2-3
d_gene: TRBD1
v_gene: TRBV18

CDR3aa: CASSLYRGGTYEQYF
CDR3nt: TGCGCCAGCAGCTTGTATAGGGGGGGGACCTACGAGCAGTACTTC
abundance: NA
j_gene: TRBJ2-7
d_gene: NA
v_gene: TRBV5-1

CDR3aa: CASSLSGTSGRRDIQYF
CDR3nt: TGTGCCAGCAGCCTTTCTGGGACTAGCGGGAGGCGGGACATTCAGTACTTC
abundance: once
j_gene: TRBJ2-4
d_gene: TRBD2
v_gene: TRBV7-9

CDR3aa: CASSSQGTNEKLFF
CDR3nt: TGTGCCAGCAGCTCCCAGGGCACTAATGAAAAACTGTTTTTT
abundance: NA
j_gene: TRBJ1-4
d_gene: NA
v_gene: TRBV11-2

CDR3aa: CASSPGNTGNTEAFF
CDR3nt: TGTGCCAGCTCACCGGGTAATACAGGGAACACTGAAGCTTTCTTT
abundance: NA
j_gene: TRBJ1-1
d_gene: NA
v_gene: TRBV18

CDR3aa: CASSLGGLAGTGNEQFF
CDR3nt: TGCGCCAGCAGCTTGGGGGGACTAGCGGGTACCGGCAATGAGCAGTTCTTC
abundance: NA
j_gene: TRBJ2-1
d_gene: TRBD2
v_gene: TRBV5-1

CDR3aa: CASSPRMGTGGEQYF
CDR3nt: TGTGCCAGCAGCCCTCGCATGGGGACAGGGGGCGAGCAGTACTTC
abundance: few
j_gene: TRBJ2-7
d_gene: TRBD1
v_gene: TRBV9